The 20 T cell receptor beta chains below all came from one sample that was sequenced in a study of glioma-infiltrating T cells after dendritic cell vaccination. Profiled with immunoSEQ multiplex PCR; TCRdb holds only in-frame clones, not every one. The sample has roughly 100,000 clones; roughly four fifths are singletons. Time point defined: after dendritic cell vaccination, including at tumor progression/relapse. The material sequenced was blood, taken after dendritic cell vaccination. The receptors come from a human donor with glioblastoma.

V and J are TRBV10-3 and TRBJ1-2; D is uncertain. Germline assignment: CDR1 ENHRY and CDR2 SYGVKD. This CDR3 is built from 13 residues. V was shortened by 4 bases and J by 7 bases, with 13 bases between the two germline ends. CDR3 bases: TGTGCCATCAGTGCTTCGGAGCTTGTTGGCTACACCTTC. This codes for CAISASELVGYTF.

This clone was detected a few times. J is TRBJ1-1 and V is TRBV4-1; D is perhaps TRBD1 (5 bases). The CDR3 is 13 amino acids. The germline V gene has CDR1 MGHRA and CDR2 YSYEKL. Between the trimmed V and J ends, which lost 0 bases and 7 bases, there was a span of 9 bases. CDR3 sequence: CASSQDHRSEAFF. The CDR3 region has the DNA TGCGCCAGCAGCCAAGACCACAGGAGTGAAGCTTTCTTT.

The gene calls are TRBV6-1 and TRBJ1-5, with TRBD1 matching over 7 bases. This CDR3 is built from 16 residues. Losses at the gene ends were 2 bases for V and 2 bases for J; bases not matched to a gene: 6. Germline lookup yields CDR1 MNHNS and CDR2 SASEGT. CDR3 in amino acids: CASSEWAGGGNQPQHF. CDR3 DNA sequence: TGTGCCAGCAGTGAATGGGCAGGGGGAGGCAATCAGCCCCAGCATTTT.

The rearrangement uses TRBV4-3 and TRBJ2-1; D remains unclear. V gave up 2 bases and J gave up 8 bases, with 10 bases separating them. Per germline, CDR1 LGHNA and CDR2 YSLEER. The CDR3 extends over 13 amino acids. CDR3 sequence reads: CASSQHRSDEQFF. DNA for the CDR3: TGCGCCAGCAGCCAACATCGCAGTGATGAGCAGTTCTTC.

J is TRBJ2-4 and V is TRBV5-4; 7 bases match TRBD1. The CDR3 extends over 14 amino acids. V was clipped by 3 bases and J by 7 bases; unmatched bases: 7. Germline CDR1 and CDR2: SGHNT and YYREEE (reference sequence). The CDR3 sequence is CASSYGQDGNIQYF. DNA of the CDR3: TGTGCCAGCAGCTACGGACAGGACGGGAACATTCAGTACTTC.

The CDR3 DNA follows: TGTGCCAGCAAATATAACAGTAATGGTCCTGAAGCTTTCTTT. This gives the protein CASKYNSNGPEAFF. The gene calls are TRBV7-3 and TRBJ1-1; no firm D call. The CDR3 extends over 14 amino acids. The germline V gene has CDR1 SGHTA and CDR2 FQGTGA. V shed 7 bases and J shed 6 bases, with 18 bases lying between them.

This clone was counted once. The chain joins TRBV4-1 to TRBJ2-3; 7 bases are shared with TRBD2. V shed 3 bases, J shed 1 base, and the junction held 4 bases outside the gene matches. There are 15 residues in the CDR3. The germline V gene has CDR1 MGHRA and CDR2 YSYEKL. CDR3: CASSQEGGGTDTQYF. DNA for the CDR3: TGCGCCAGCAGCCAGGAGGGAGGGGGCACAGATACGCAGTATTTT.

The chain uses TRBV6-6 and TRBJ1-2, with D possibly matching TRBD1 (6 bases). The CDR3 covers 15 residues. The V gene lost 0 bases and the J gene lost 1 base, with 9 bases spanning the gap. In germline, CDR1 is MNHNY, CDR2 SVGAGI (reference sequence). The CDR3 DNA reads as TGTGCCAGCAGTTACTCGGCAGGGGATAACTATGGCTACACCTTC. Translated, it gives CASSYSAGDNYGYTF.

The V gene is TRBV29-1, the J gene TRBJ1-1, with TRBD1 identical over 9 bases. With V trimmed by 5 bases and J by 1 base, 5 bases remained unmatched. Germline values: CDR1 SQVTM, CDR2 ANQGSEA. The length of the CDR3 is 14 residues. CDR3 sequence: CSVHLQGANTEAFF. CDR3 bases: TGCAGCGTTCATTTACAGGGGGCGAACACTGAAGCTTTCTTT.

V gene TRBV6-1 combines with J gene TRBJ1-1; 7 positions match TRBD1. V lost 4 bases and J lost 1; bases outside the gene matches: 9. In germline, CDR1 is MNHNS, CDR2 SASEGT. The CDR3 is 16 residues long. The CDR3 DNA sequence: TGTGCCAGCAGTGCTGAACACGGACAGGAGAACACTGAAGCTTTCTTT. Protein: CASSAEHGQENTEAFF.

The chain employs TRBV4-3 and TRBJ1-2, with TRBD1 matching 7 bases. Per the germline V gene, CDR1 is LGHNA and CDR2 is YSLEER. CDR3 length: 18 residues. V dropped 0 bases and J dropped 4; count of bases not matched to a gene: 14. CDR3 nucleotides: TGCGCCAGCAGCCAAGATGAGGGGGCGGCAGGGAGAATCTATGGCTACACCTTC. Translating gives CASSQDEGAAGRIYGYTF.

The chain employs TRBV5-6 and TRBJ1-1; D is unresolved. CDR3 length: 17 amino acids. Deletions cut 0 bases from V and 0 bases from J, with 15 bases between. The germline V gene has CDR1 SGHDT and CDR2 YYEEEE. The CDR3 nucleotides are TGTGCCAGCAGCTTGGACGGCAGGCTAGCCTTGAACACTGAAGCTTTCTTT. Protein sequence: CASSLDGRLALNTEAFF.

V is TRBV2 and J is TRBJ2-5; 8 bases line up with TRBD1. Germline trimming cut 4 bases from V and 1 base from J; bases unmatched to any gene: 8. The CDR3 sequence is 16 residues long. Germline CDR1 reads SNHLY; CDR2 reads FYNNEI. This CDR3 reads CASSVGQGSLQETQYF. CDR3 DNA sequence: TGTGCCAGCAGTGTAGGACAGGGTTCCCTCCAAGAGACCCAGTACTTC. Supplemented by reference TRBV2 and TRBJ2-5, the full variable domain reads EPEVTQTPSHQVTQMGQEVILRCVPISNHLYFYWYRQILGQKVEFLVSFYNNEISEKSEIFDDQFSVERPDGSNFTLKIRSTKLEDSAMYFCASSVGQGSLQETQYFGPGTRLLVL.

This chain connects TRBV6-5 to TRBJ2-7, with D uncertain. CDR3 length: 12 residues. The V and J ends lost 7 bases and 4 bases respectively, with 11 bases between them. Germline V gene data show CDR1 as MNHEY and CDR2 as SVGAGI. The CDR3 reads CASTLESYEQYF. The CDR3 region has the DNA TGTGCCAGCACCTTAGAGAGTTACGAGCAGTACTTC.

The chain uses TRBV19 and TRBJ1-1; possibly TRBD1 for D (5 bases). In germline, CDR1 is LNHDA, CDR2 SQIVND (reference sequence). The CDR3 is made up of 13 amino acids. Trimming took off 4 bases at V and 6 bases at J, with 12 bases between the two ends. This chain's CDR3 is CASSTGFLAEAFF. The DNA of the CDR3 is TGTGCCAGTAGTACAGGGTTTTTGGCTGAAGCTTTCTTT.

V and J are TRBV27 and TRBJ1-1; D is undetermined. The V end was cut by 0 bases, the J end by 2 bases, with 10 bases between. CDR3 length equals 15 residues. Germline CDR1 is MNHEY and CDR2 is SMNVEV (reference sequence). The DNA for the CDR3 is TGTGCCAGCAGTTTATCCCCGGGAGGTAACACTGAAGCTTTCTTT. Protein: CASSLSPGGNTEAFF.

This clone turned up a few times. This CDR3 reads CASSRQTGAGNTIYF. CDR3 in DNA: TGTGCCAGCAGTCGACAGACAGGGGCTGGAAACACCATATATTTT. The rearrangement uses TRBV6-1 and TRBJ1-3, with 8 nucleotides matching TRBD1. CDR1 is MNHNS, CDR2 SASEGT, per germline. V was clipped by 5 bases and J by 2 bases; unmatched bases: 5. This CDR3 has 15 amino acids.

This chain connects TRBV9 to TRBJ2-1; TRBD2 agrees at 8 bases. V was pared by 0 bases and J by 3 bases, with 5 bases of the junction left unmatched. The CDR3 totals 16 residues. The germline V gene has CDR1 SGDLS and CDR2 YYNGEE. Written as DNA, the CDR3 is TGTGCCAGCAGCGTAGAGGCGGGGGGCAACTACAATGAGCAGTTCTTC. Residues: CASSVEAGGNYNEQFF.

CDR3 sequence reads: CASHPRGLDEKLFF. The DNA of the CDR3 is TGTGCCAGCCACCCCAGGGGCCTTGATGAAAAACTGTTTTTT. The V gene is TRBV19, the J gene TRBJ1-4, with D possibly being TRBD1 (6 bases). The V end lost 9 bases, the J end lost 6 bases, and 17 bases lay between the germline ends. This CDR3 region has 14 residues. The germline CDR1 and CDR2 sequences are LNHDA and SQIVND (reference sequence). The full variable domain, its missing parts supplied by reference TRBV19 and TRBJ1-4, is DGGITQSPKYLFRKEGQNVTLSCEQNLNHDAMYWYRQDPGQGLRLIYYSQIVNDFQKGDIAEGYSVSREKKESFPLTVTSAQKNPTAFYLCASHPRGLDEKLFFGSGTQLSVL.

The J gene is TRBJ2-1, the V gene TRBV15; D is perhaps TRBD1 (5 bases). Trimming stripped 5 bases from V and 0 bases from J, with 11 bases between. The length of the CDR3 is 15 residues. Germline CDR1 and CDR2: LNHNV and YYDKDF (reference sequence). This CDR3 is CATSLRVPSYNEQFF. The DNA of the CDR3 is TGTGCCACCAGCCTCAGGGTTCCCTCCTACAATGAGCAGTTCTTC.